What follows are 11 T cell receptor beta chains derived from one specimen sequenced in a study of shared clonotypes between healthy human individuals. Data came from immunoSEQ multiplex PCR; TCRdb stores just in-frame clones and leaves some out. The table lists roughly 2.2 million clones, about nine tenths of them singletons, with around 0.4% in the top ten. Sample: naive CD4+ T cells from PBMCs. Subset in this sample: CD45RA+ positively selected. All receptors derive from a man between 18 and 29 years old in good health. Some clones in this sample may be carry-over from other donors' samples.

The genes are TRBV11-2 and TRBJ2-3, with TRBD2 identical over 11 bases. Germline V gives CDR1 SGHAT, CDR2 FQNNGV. The CDR3 totals 18 residues. The junction had 6 bases not matched to a gene; V was cut back by 1 base and J by 0 bases. CDR3 nucleotides: TGTGCCAGCAGCTTAGGACTGGGACTAGCGGAGAGCACAGATACGCAGTATTTT. Protein: CASSLGLGLAESTDTQYF. The variable domain in full, completed from reference TRBV11-2 and TRBJ2-3, reads EAGVAQSPRYKIIEKRQSVAFWCNPISGHATLYWYQQILGQGPKLLIQFQNNGVVDDSQLPKDRFSAERLKGVDSTLKIQPAKLEDSAVYLCASSLGLGLAESTDTQYFGPGTRLTVL.

The chain combines TRBV11-2 with TRBJ1-5; D is undetermined. Germline lookup yields CDR1 SGHAT and CDR2 FQNNGV. There are 16 residues in the CDR3. Trimming took 5 bases from V and 6 from J, leaving 20 bases between them. The CDR3 sequence: CASSMNPPGSGQPQHF. The CDR3 DNA is TGTGCCAGCAGCATGAACCCTCCAGGATCGGGTCAGCCCCAGCATTTT.

The rearrangement links TRBV5-1 to TRBJ2-5, with TRBD2 matching 11 bases. The CDR3 consists of 19 residues. CDR1 and CDR2 from the germline V gene are SGHRS and YFSETQ. The V and J ends lost 3 bases and 0 bases, in that order; junction bases with no gene match: 13. Written as DNA, the CDR3 is TGCGCCAGCAGCTCCTGGATATTGGGTAGCGGGAGGGACCAAGAGACCCAGTACTTC. Translated: CASSSWILGSGRDQETQYF.

This chain joins TRBV9 and TRBJ2-3; no definite D call. This CDR3 is built from 16 residues. Germline CDR1 reads SGDLS; CDR2 reads YYNGEE. V shed 0 bases and J shed 4 bases, with 15 bases lying between them. The CDR3 protein is CASSVGKLLRPDTQYF. CDR3 sequence (DNA): TGTGCCAGCAGCGTAGGAAAACTCCTCCGCCCAGATACGCAGTATTTT. The full variable domain, rest sourced from reference TRBV9 and TRBJ2-3, is DSGVTQTPKHLITATGQRVTLRCSPRSGDLSVYWYQQSLDQGLQFLIQYYNGEERAKGNILERFSAQQFPDLHSELNLSSLELGDSALYFCASSVGKLLRPDTQYFGPGTRLTVL.

V and J are TRBV28 and TRBJ2-3, with 13 bases identical to TRBD2. Germline-derived CDR1 and CDR2 are MDHEN and SYDVKM. Trimming took 6 bases from V and 0 from J; bases not matched to a gene: 15. The length of the CDR3 is 20 residues. CDR3 amino acids: CASSYKTRTSGRLSTDTQYF. Here the CDR3 DNA reads TGTGCCAGCAGCTACAAGACTAGGACTAGCGGGAGACTTAGCACAGATACGCAGTATTTT.

The V gene is TRBV30, the J gene TRBJ1-1, with no clear D. Deletions cut 5 bases from V and 2 bases from J, with 12 bases between. The length of the CDR3 is 13 residues. Germline values: CDR1 GTSNPN, CDR2 SVGIG (reference sequence). The CDR3, as DNA: TGTGCCTGGGGACCCGATATTAACACTGAAGCTTTCTTT. Its translation: CAWGPDINTEAFF.

CDR3 in amino acids: CASSPVAQRSEQYF. Here the CDR3 DNA reads TGCGCCAGCAGCCCGGTCGCCCAAAGGAGCGAGCAGTACTTC. The genes are TRBV5-1 and TRBJ2-7; no clear D. The length of the CDR3 is 14 residues. CDR1 and CDR2 from the germline V gene are SGHRS and YFSETQ. V shed 4 bases and J shed 6 bases, with 17 bases lying between them.

Notes on this clone: The sample carries other DNA sequences with the same CDR3. The chain employs TRBV5-4 and TRBJ2-7; unclear D gene. Trimming left V 0 bases short and J 1 base short, with 5 bases between. Germline-derived CDR1 and CDR2 are SGHNT and YYREEE (reference sequence). The CDR3 contains 13 residues. CDR3: CASSLASSYEQYF. In nucleotides, the CDR3 is TGTGCCAGCAGCTTGGCCAGTTCCTACGAGCAGTACTTC.

About this clone: Distinct nucleotide sequences in the sample also encode this CDR3. The chain has TRBV28 and TRBJ1-5, with D perhaps TRBD1 (5 bases). Germline CDR1 and CDR2: MDHEN and SYDVKM. The CDR3 is made up of 14 amino acids. V lost 3 bases to trimming and J lost 7 bases, with 13 bases between them. The chain's CDR3 is CASSLGRGYQPQHF. CDR3 in DNA: TGTGCCAGCAGTTTGGGTAGGGGATACCAGCCCCAGCATTTT.

This sequence joins TRBV19 and TRBJ2-7, with TRBD1 matching over 7 bases. V shed 3 bases, J shed 4 bases, and the junction held 3 bases outside the gene matches. The length of the CDR3 is 13 residues. The V gene's germline CDR1 is LNHDA and CDR2 SQIVND (reference sequence). The CDR3 sequence: CASSINRGYEQYF. The CDR3 coding sequence is TGTGCCAGTAGTATTAACAGGGGATACGAGCAGTACTTC.

This clone was observed a single time. V and J are TRBV5-8 and TRBJ2-5; 12 bases are shared with TRBD2. CDR3 size: 18 residues. Germline assignment: CDR1 SGHTS and CDR2 YDEGEE. The V gene end was trimmed by 0 bases and the J gene end by 4 bases; junction bases not matched to a gene: 10. CDR3 DNA sequence: TGTGCCAGCAGCTTGGTACGTCGACTAGCGGGAGTAGTAGAGACCCAGTACTTC. This codes for CASSLVRRLAGVVETQYF.